Below, one T cell receptor beta chain is given with its context. The antigen remains undetermined. The data are from a study of yellow fever vaccine responses in identical twins. Whole-study findings and limits: The authors reported partly convergent, partly personalized vaccine responses in identical twins.

TCRdb itself ran the RT-PCR reads through MiXCR, one entry per CDR3 protein. Altogether under 3,000 distinct CDR3 sequences are present, roughly 90% being singletons, with the ten largest covering 1.5% to 2.5%. CDR1 SGHKS and CDR2 YYEKEE come from the germline V gene (reference sequence). The CDR3 is 14 amino acids. With 2 bases clipped from V and 2 bases from J, the junction kept 2 bases outside the gene matches. This specimen was T cells from blood (PBMCs), unsorted or a sorted subset (not recorded which), taken before or after yellow fever vaccination (not recorded which). This rearrangement joins TRBV5-5 to TRBJ2-7, with TRBD2 matching 9 bases. The clonotype was recovered from a female donor who received the yellow fever vaccine. The CDR3 protein is CASSFGGRAYEQYF. CDR3 nucleotides: TGTGCCAGCAGCTTTGGCGGGAGGGCCTACGAGCAGTACTTC. Variable domain in full (rest from reference TRBV5-5 and TRBJ2-7): DAGVTQSPTHLIKTRGQQVTLRCSPISGHKSVSWYQQVLGQGPQFIFQYYEKEERGRGNFPDRFSARQFPNYSSELNVNALLLGDSALYLCASSFGGRAYEQYFGPGTRLTVT.